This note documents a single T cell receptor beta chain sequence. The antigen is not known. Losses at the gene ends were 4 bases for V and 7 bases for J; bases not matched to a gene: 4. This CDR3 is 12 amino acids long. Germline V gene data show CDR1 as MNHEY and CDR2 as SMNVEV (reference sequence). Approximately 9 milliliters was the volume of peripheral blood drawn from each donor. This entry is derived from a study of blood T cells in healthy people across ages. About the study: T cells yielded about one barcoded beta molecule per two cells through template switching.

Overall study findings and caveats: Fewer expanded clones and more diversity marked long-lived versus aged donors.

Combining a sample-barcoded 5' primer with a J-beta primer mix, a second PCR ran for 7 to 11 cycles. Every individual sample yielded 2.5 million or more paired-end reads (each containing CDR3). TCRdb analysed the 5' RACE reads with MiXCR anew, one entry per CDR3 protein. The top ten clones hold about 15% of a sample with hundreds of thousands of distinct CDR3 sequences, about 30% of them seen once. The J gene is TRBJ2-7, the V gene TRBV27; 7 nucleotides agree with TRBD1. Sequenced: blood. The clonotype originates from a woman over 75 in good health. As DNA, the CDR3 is TGTGCCAGCAGTTACAGGGGCCAAGAGCAGTACTTC. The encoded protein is CASSYRGQEQYF.